The clone carrying this TCR beta chain was detected a few times. Its antigen is as yet unknown. The data originate from a study of T cells in Graves' hyperthyroidism and ophthalmopathy. The study, taken as a whole, reports: Ophthalmopathy onset followed model prediction by a median roughly 6.5 months.

Researchers took RNA transcripts and amplified the TCR beta CDR3 regions from them. A set of HTBI primers served as the primers for a first-round RT-PCR of the TCR CDR3. TCRdb reanalysed the multiplex PCR reads using MiXCR and keeps one entry per CDR3 protein. The sample has hundreds of thousands of distinct CDR3 sequences, roughly 20% seen once. Trimming pared 0 bases from V and 1 base from J, leaving 12 bases between. CDR3 length equals 16 residues. From germline, CDR1 is ENHRY and CDR2 SYGVKD. This chain connects TRBV10-3 to TRBJ1-1; D uncertain. The TCR sequence derives from a man under 40 with Graves' ophthalmopathy. Sequencing used blood. DNA of the CDR3: TGTGCCATCAGTGAGTCGCCCAGGCCCTCGAACACTGAAGCTTTCTTT. Its protein is CAISESPRPSNTEAFF.